This T cell receptor (beta chain) was identified in a study of T cells in tuberculosis. The data were produced by immunoSEQ multiplex PCR, yet TCRdb's version contains in-frame clones alone and is incomplete. The profile shows roughly 92,000 clones, roughly 93% of them singletons. After thawing and overnight rest, PBMC were stained with GMM-loaded CD1B tetramer, viability dye and anti-CD3 for sorting. C32 glucose monomycolate from Rhodococcus equi was loaded onto the CD1B tetramers. From each donor, some 100,000 tetramer-negative cells were sorted. After removal of 3 bases from V and 3 bases from J, the junction contained 5 bases not matched to a gene. Germline CDR1 MNHEY, CDR2 SMNVEV (reference sequence). This CDR3 contains 15 residues.

The rearrangement uses TRBV27 and TRBJ2-1, with 7 bases aligning to TRBD2. Sequencing input: CD1b-GMM tetramer-negative cells sorted from PBMCs. This clonotype was sampled from an adult woman with latent tuberculosis. CDR3 in amino acids: CASSLKSGGYNEQFF. The DNA for the CDR3 is TGTGCCAGCAGTTTGAAATCGGGGGGCTACAATGAGCAGTTCTTC.